These 26 T cell receptor beta chains came from one sample sequenced in a study of shared clonotypes between healthy human individuals. Sequenced by immunoSEQ multiplex PCR; TCRdb stores in-frame clones only, minus some. The sample records around 500,000 clones, more than 75% being singletons. Sequences were obtained from PBMCs. The receptors shown here come from a woman in her thirties or forties in good health. Some clones in this sample may be carry-over from other donors' samples.

A remark on this clone: The same CDR3 can be traced to other DNA sequences in this sample. CDR3: CASSPGPGSYEQYF. The DNA of the CDR3 is TGTGCCAGCTCACCCGGACCAGGGTCCTACGAGCAGTACTTC. The J gene is TRBJ2-7, the V gene TRBV18; possibly TRBD1 for D (5 bases). Germline CDR1 is KGHSH and CDR2 is LQKENI. V dropped 3 bases and J dropped 1 base, with 10 bases sitting between them. The CDR3 covers 14 residues. Complete variable domain (other parts from reference TRBV18 and TRBJ2-7): NAGVMQNPRHLVRRRGQEARLRCSPMKGHSHVYWYRQLPEEGLKFMVYLQKENIIDESGMPKERFSAEFPKEGPSILRIQQVVRGDSAAYFCASSPGPGSYEQYFGPGTRLTVT.

This clone has only a few counts. The V gene is TRBV2, the J gene TRBJ1-1; D remains unclear. The V and J ends lost 7 bases and 5 bases respectively, with 8 bases between them. Germline lookup yields CDR1 SNHLY and CDR2 FYNNEI. The CDR3 covers 11 residues. The CDR3: CASMRETEAFF. CDR3 nucleotide sequence: TGTGCCAGCATGAGGGAGACTGAAGCTTTCTTT.

The CDR3 nucleotides read TGTGCCAACCCGACAGGCCCTTCCATGAACACTGAAGCTTTCTTT. This encodes CANPTGPSMNTEAFF. This chain connects TRBV19 to TRBJ1-1; D possibly corresponds to TRBD1 (6 bases). The CDR3 contains 15 residues. The V end lost 10 bases, the J end lost 0 bases, and 18 bases lay between the germline ends. The germline V gene encodes CDR1 LNHDA and CDR2 SQIVND (reference sequence).

This clone was counted between two and nine times. The chain is built from TRBV5-6 and TRBJ2-7; possible D gene TRBD1, 6 bases. The CDR3 covers 16 residues. Per germline, CDR1 SGHDT and CDR2 YYEEEE. Trimming pared 3 bases from V and 0 bases from J, leaving 16 bases between. The CDR3 sequence is CASSWGPGQSSYEQYF. The CDR3 DNA sequence: TGTGCCAGCAGCTGGGGTCCGGGACAAAGCTCCTACGAGCAGTACTTC.

The chain uses TRBV19 and TRBJ1-3; possibly TRBD1 for D (5 bases). Between the trimmed V and J ends, which lost 5 bases and 2 bases, there was a span of 10 bases. The CDR3 has 14 residues. CDR1 is LNHDA and CDR2 is SQIVND in the germline V gene (reference sequence). CDR3 protein: CASSPRQPGNTIYF. CDR3 in DNA: TGTGCCAGTAGTCCAAGACAGCCTGGAAACACCATATATTTT.

This clone was seen more than once but under ten times. Written as DNA, the CDR3 is TGTGCCAGCAGTGACCACTATAGCAATCAGCCCCAGCATTTT. As protein: CASSDHYSNQPQHF. The chain recombines TRBV6-1 with TRBJ1-5, with D unclear. CDR3 length: 14 amino acids. Deletions cut 3 bases from V and 0 bases from J, with 6 bases between. Germline CDR1 is MNHNS and CDR2 is SASEGT.

V and J are TRBV7-2 and TRBJ2-1; 9 bases match TRBD2. Germline lookup yields CDR1 SGHTA and CDR2 FQGNSA. CDR3 length equals 15 residues. With 5 bases clipped from V and 10 bases from J, the junction kept 12 bases outside the gene matches. Written as DNA, the CDR3 is TGTGCCAGCAGCCGGACAGCGGGAGGCTTGGGGGAGCAGTTCTTC. Protein: CASSRTAGGLGEQFF.

The V and J genes are TRBV6-8 and TRBJ2-1; perhaps TRBD1 as D (6 bases). The germline V gene encodes CDR1 MNHGY and CDR2 SAAAGT. The CDR3 is made up of 15 amino acids. V was trimmed by 2 bases and J by 6 bases, leaving 14 bases between them. The CDR3 bases are TGTGCCAGCAGTTACGTTCAGGGGAATGGCAATGAGCAGTTCTTC. It specifies CASSYVQGNGNEQFF.

V is TRBV19 and J is TRBJ2-7; 14 nucleotides agree with TRBD2. The length of the CDR3 is 18 residues. Trimming took 3 bases from V and 2 from J; bases not matched to a gene: 9. In germline, CDR1 is LNHDA, CDR2 SQIVND (reference sequence). For the CDR3, the DNA is TGTGCCAGTAGTATGCCGGGACTAGCGGGAGCGTCAACCTACGAGCAGTACTTC. This encodes CASSMPGLAGASTYEQYF.

In regard to this clone: One end of the junction varies from germline; a read error may be responsible. V usage is TRBV7-3 and J usage is TRBJ2-5, with TRBD1 matching over 9 bases. The CDR3 has 16 amino acids. Germline V gives CDR1 SGHTA, CDR2 FQGTGA. CDR3 DNA sequence: TGTGCCAGCAGCCTAACAGGGGGCATGGGACAAGAGACCCAGTACTTC. Translation gives CASSLTGGMGQETQYF.

This chain connects TRBV28 to TRBJ1-5, with D perhaps TRBD1 (6 bases). This CDR3 comprises 16 residues. Looked up from germline, CDR1 is MDHEN and CDR2 is SYDVKM. Deletions cut 5 bases from V and 4 bases from J, with 18 bases between. The CDR3 spells CASSTSAGASNQPQHF. DNA for the CDR3: TGTGCCAGCAGTACAAGCGCAGGGGCGAGTAATCAGCCCCAGCATTTT.

The V gene is TRBV5-4, the J gene TRBJ2-1; TRBD2 aligns across 12 bases. The CDR3 loop spans 18 amino acids. CDR1 is SGHNT and CDR2 is YYREEE in the germline V gene (reference sequence). V trimming: 4 bases; J trimming: 0 bases; junction bases outside the gene matches: 8. Here the CDR3 DNA reads TGTGCCAGCAGCAGGGGACTAGCGGGCCAAAGCTCCTACAATGAGCAGTTCTTC. It specifies CASSRGLAGQSSYNEQFF.

The chain has TRBV5-1 and TRBJ2-5; possibly TRBD2 for D (6 bases). The germline V gene encodes CDR1 SGHRS and CDR2 YFSETQ. Trimming cost V 5 bases and J 2 bases, with 10 bases left between them. The CDR3 totals 13 residues. CDR3 nucleotide sequence: TGCGCCAGCAGTCAGAGCGGGCAAGAGACCCAGTACTTC. Translation gives CASSQSGQETQYF.

The chain combines TRBV7-6 with TRBJ2-2; D unclear. V lost 5 bases and J 4 bases, leaving 11 bases between the germline ends. Germline V gene lookup returns CDR1 SGHVS and CDR2 FNYEAQ. CDR3 size: 14 residues. The CDR3, as DNA: TGTGCCAGCAGCCCCGGGCCGACCACCGGGGAGCTGTTTTTT. Protein product: CASSPGPTTGELFF. Full variable domain (missing parts from reference TRBV7-6 and TRBJ2-2): GAGVSQSPRYKVTKRGQDVALRCDPISGHVSLYWYRQALGQGPEFLTYFNYEAQQDKSGLPNDRFSAERPEGSISTLTIQRTEQRDSAMYRCASSPGPTTGELFFGEGSRLTVL.

The chain joins TRBV2 to TRBJ2-2; D may correspond to TRBD1 or TRBD2 (6 bases each). Trimming took 9 bases from V and 0 from J, leaving 11 bases between them. This CDR3 has 14 amino acids. CDR1 and CDR2 (germline): SNHLY, FYNNEI. The CDR3 DNA sequence: TGTGCCAGAGGAGGGACATCGAACACCGGGGAGCTGTTTTTT. Translation: CARGGTSNTGELFF.

This chain links TRBV10-2 with TRBJ2-1; TRBD2 matches 10 bases. Losses at the gene ends were 6 bases for V and 3 bases for J; bases not matched to a gene: 2. The CDR3 spans 14 residues. The germline V gene encodes CDR1 WSHSY and CDR2 SAAADI. The CDR3 sequence is CASRSSGSYNEQFF. The DNA for the CDR3 is TGCGCCAGCAGGTCTAGCGGGAGCTACAATGAGCAGTTCTTC.

This clone appeared once. This chain uses TRBV28 with TRBJ1-5; the match to TRBD1 covers 7 bases. V shed 6 bases and J 1 base; nucleotides not matched to a gene: 6. The CDR3 is 15 amino acids. In germline, CDR1 is MDHEN, CDR2 SYDVKM. The CDR3 reads CASRTGAGSNQPQHF. The CDR3 DNA reads TGTGCCAGCAGAACAGGGGCCGGGAGCAATCAGCCCCAGCATTTT.

About this clone itself: The junction departs from the called germline gene at one end, perhaps through a read error. The rearrangement uses TRBV28 and TRBJ2-7; 7 bases line up with TRBD1. The CDR3 runs 11 residues. CDR1 is MDHEN and CDR2 is SYDVKM in the germline V gene. CDR3 region: CASRDRAQDDF. In DNA, the CDR3 is TGTGCCAGCAGAGACAGGGCCCAAGACGACTTC.

As DNA, the CDR3 is TGTGCCAGCAGTACCAGACTAGCGGGAGACACAGATACGCAGTATTTT. It is translated as CASSTRLAGDTDTQYF. J is TRBJ2-3 and V is TRBV27; 12 bases fit TRBD2. Germline values: CDR1 MNHEY, CDR2 SMNVEV (reference sequence). J gave up 2 bases and V 5 bases, and 5 bases lay outside the gene matches. This CDR3 has 16 residues.

The genes are TRBV5-1 and TRBJ2-4; TRBD1 matches at 8 bases. The CDR3 has 14 residues. Germline CDR1 is SGHRS and CDR2 is YFSETQ. The junction had 4 bases not matched to a gene; V was cut back by 3 bases and J by 5 bases. The CDR3 DNA is TGCGCCAGCAGCTCGCAGGGGGCTGAAAACATTCAGTACTTC. Translation: CASSSQGAENIQYF.

CDR3 coding DNA: TGTGCCAGCAGTCCACAGGGTAGGAACACTGAAGCTTTCTTT. The encoded protein is CASSPQGRNTEAFF. This rearrangement joins TRBV28 to TRBJ1-1; weak D call: TRBD1 (6 bases). V lost 5 bases, J lost 1 base, and 11 bases lay in between. Germline V gene lookup returns CDR1 MDHEN and CDR2 SYDVKM. CDR3 size: 14 residues.

This clone was counted once. The chain has TRBV6-5 and TRBJ1-5, with D possibly matching TRBD1 (5 bases). Germline lookup yields CDR1 MNHEY and CDR2 SVGAGI. V was shortened by 2 bases and J by 4 bases, with 9 bases between the two germline ends. The CDR3 contains 14 residues. The CDR3 nucleotides are TGTGCCAGCAGTTACGGGGGACCGAATCAGCCCCAGCATTTT. It translates to CASSYGGPNQPQHF.

The rearrangement uses TRBV9 and TRBJ2-1; no reliable D call. Trimming took off 0 bases at V and 8 bases at J, with 15 bases between the two ends. The CDR3 has 15 residues. From germline, CDR1 is SGDLS and CDR2 YYNGEE. The DNA for the CDR3 is TGTGCCAGCAGCGTAGTTCGCGGTCCAGTCGATGAGCAGTTCTTC. It translates to CASSVVRGPVDEQFF.

V usage is TRBV6-6 and J usage is TRBJ1-1; no clear D. Per germline, CDR1 MNHNY and CDR2 SVGAGI (reference sequence). This CDR3 contains 16 residues. V dropped 1 base and J dropped 2 bases, with 14 bases sitting between them. CDR3 bases: TGTGCCAGCAGTTACTACCCGGAGGGTTTTAACACTGAAGCTTTCTTT. Protein: CASSYYPEGFNTEAFF.

The genes are TRBV30 and TRBJ1-6; 8 bases align to TRBD1. The CDR3 runs 15 residues. V lost 3 bases to trimming and J lost 7 bases; unmatched junction nucleotides: 8. CDR1 is GTSNPN, CDR2 SVGIG, per germline (reference sequence). The CDR3 DNA reads TGTGCCTGGAGACTAGACAGGGGCGAGAATTCACCCCTCCACTTT. Translation gives CAWRLDRGENSPLHF.

The J gene is TRBJ1-2, the V gene TRBV4-3; TRBD1 might be the D (6 bases). Germline assignment: CDR1 LGHNA and CDR2 YSLEER. V shed 0 bases and J shed 6 bases, with 14 bases lying between them. CDR3 length: 15 amino acids. CDR3 DNA: TGCGCCAGCAGCCAAGATCGGGCAGGGGAGGATGGCTACACCTTC. Residues: CASSQDRAGEDGYTF.